These 27 T cell receptor beta chains share one sample of origin, sequenced in a study of CD8 T cells in ankylosing spondylitis. MiXCR, run by TCRdb on the 5' RACE reads, gives a single entry per CDR3 protein. The profile shows under 250,000 distinct CDR3 sequences, more than 9% of them singletons. The sequenced material came from blood, either unsorted or a sorted T cell fraction (not recorded which). The receptors come from a male donor with ankylosing spondylitis or in good health (not recorded which).

This clonotype has ten or more counts. This chain uses TRBV6-1 with TRBJ2-1; TRBD2 aligns across 15 bases. V lost 6 bases to trimming and J lost 7 bases; unmatched junction nucleotides: 7. CDR1 is MNHNS and CDR2 is SASEGT in the germline V gene. There are 16 residues in the CDR3. For the CDR3, the DNA is TGTGCCAGCAGCCAAAGGGGACTAGCGGGGGGTAATGAGCAGTTCTTC. The encoded protein is CASSQRGLAGGNEQFF.

This clonotype was seen at least ten times. V is TRBV20-1 and J is TRBJ1-1; no clear D. Between the trimmed V and J ends, which lost 3 bases and 0 bases, there was a span of 11 bases. There are 14 residues in the CDR3. Per germline, CDR1 DFQATT and CDR2 SNEGSKA (reference sequence). DNA of the CDR3: TGCAGTGCTAGTCTGGACGGATTGAACACTGAAGCTTTCTTT. It is translated as CSASLDGLNTEAFF.

This clonotype was counted a few times. The chain combines TRBV30 with TRBJ1-5; the D is unclear. CDR1 and CDR2 from the germline V gene are GTSNPN and SVGIG (reference sequence). The CDR3 runs 14 residues. Trimming pared 0 bases from V and 0 bases from J, leaving 6 bases between. This CDR3 is CAWSVDGSNQPQHF. The CDR3 DNA sequence: TGTGCCTGGAGTGTAGACGGTAGCAATCAGCCCCAGCATTTT.

The chain uses TRBV11-3 and TRBJ2-5; unclear D gene. The CDR3 is made up of 15 amino acids. Deletions cut 4 bases from V and 4 bases from J, with 16 bases between. Germline V CDR1 and CDR2: SGHNT, YENEEA. The CDR3 reads CASSSPVEERETQYF. CDR3 in DNA: TGTGCCAGCAGCTCCCCCGTAGAGGAAAGAGAGACCCAGTACTTC. Full variable domain (rest looked up from reference TRBV11-3 and TRBJ2-5): EAGVVQSPRYKIIEKKQPVAFWCNPISGHNTLYWYLQNLGQGPELLIRYENEEAVDDSQLPKDRFSAERLKGVDSTLKIQPAELGDSAVYLCASSSPVEERETQYFGPGTRLLVL.

At least ten counts were recorded for this clonotype. The chain couples TRBV21-1 to TRBJ2-7; the D call TRBD1 from the table was never checked on the DNA. TRBV21-1 constitutes a pseudogene. The length of the CDR3 is 15 residues. Written as DNA, the CDR3 is TGTGCCAGCAGCAAAGATAGACAGGTTACCTACGAGCAGTACTTC. Its protein product is CASSKDRQVTYEQYF.

This chain links TRBV7-9 with TRBJ2-1; possibly TRBD2 for D (6 bases). The CDR3 has 14 residues. V lost 5 bases, J lost 5 bases, and 13 bases lay in between. Looked up from germline, CDR1 is SEHNR and CDR2 is FQNEAQ (reference sequence). This CDR3 is CASSPLALNNEQFF. DNA for the CDR3: TGTGCCAGCAGCCCCCTAGCGCTAAACAATGAGCAGTTCTTC.

This clonotype was recorded at least ten times. V is TRBV29-1 and J is TRBJ1-1, with D unresolved. Germline CDR1 and CDR2: SQVTM and ANQGSEA. Trimming took 4 bases from V and 6 from J, leaving 12 bases between them. The CDR3 consists of 12 residues. CDR3 coding DNA: TGCAGCGTTGCCCTAGGCGGGGCTGAAGCTTTCTTT. This translates into CSVALGGAEAFF.

V gene TRBV18 combines with J gene TRBJ2-1; 8 bases match TRBD2. The CDR3 has 16 amino acids. The germline V gene encodes CDR1 KGHSH and CDR2 LQKENI. V shed 5 bases and J 0 bases; nucleotides not matched to a gene: 6. CDR3 coding DNA: TGTGCCAGCTCAACTAGCGGTTCAAGCTCCTACAATGAGCAGTTCTTC. Its translation is CASSTSGSSSYNEQFF.

The sample holds a few counts of this clonotype. The chain uses TRBV6-1 and TRBJ2-3, with D maybe TRBD2 (6 bases). The CDR3 contains 15 residues. V gave up 8 bases and J gave up 1 base, with 16 bases separating them. CDR1 MNHNS and CDR2 SASEGT come from the germline V gene. The CDR3 protein is CASGDLSLRTDTQYF. The CDR3 region has the DNA TGTGCCAGCGGGGACTTGTCCCTGCGCACAGATACGCAGTATTTT.

The chain joins TRBV20-1 to TRBJ1-1; D is uncertain. The CDR3 has 14 amino acids. In germline, CDR1 is DFQATT, CDR2 SNEGSKA (reference sequence). V was clipped by 4 bases and J by 4 bases, with 16 bases between them. The CDR3: CSAKYSGEVTEAFF. The CDR3 DNA is TGCAGTGCTAAGTACTCCGGTGAGGTCACTGAAGCTTTCTTT.

In the case of this clonotype: This could be a read error, since a much larger clone is one nucleotide away. Because it lacks the conserved phenylalanine or tryptophan at the end, this CDR3 is likely a read error. The chain joins TRBV20-1 to TRBJ1-2, with a tentative D call TRBD1 (6 bases). Germline loops: CDR1 DFQATT, CDR2 SNEGSKA (reference sequence). Trimming removed 3 bases from V and 1 base from J, with 15 bases in between. The CDR3 covers 15 residues. CDR3: CSARRGSGVNYGYTI. The CDR3 DNA sequence: TGCAGTGCTAGGAGGGGGTCAGGGGTTAACTATGGCTACACCATC.

This clonotype was counted ten times or more. The chain couples TRBV6-6 to TRBJ1-5; perhaps TRBD1 as D (5 bases). The CDR3 extends over 13 amino acids. Trimming removed 0 bases at V and 7 bases at J, with 7 bases between. The germline gives CDR1 MNHNY, CDR2 SVGAGI (reference sequence). The CDR3 sequence is CASSYSGEQPQHF. In nucleotides, the CDR3 is TGTGCCAGCAGTTACTCAGGGGAACAGCCCCAGCATTTT.

This clonotype was recorded many times. The chain recombines TRBV12-3 or TRBV12-4 with TRBJ2-1; 7 bases fit TRBD2. The V and J ends lost 7 bases and 9 bases, in that order; junction bases with no gene match: 3. This CDR3 has 11 amino acids. This chain's CDR3 is CASKVAGEQFF. CDR3 coding DNA: TGTGCCAGCAAAGTAGCGGGTGAGCAGTTCTTC.

This clonotype was recorded at least ten times. V and J are TRBV12-3 or TRBV12-4 and TRBJ1-2; a weak D match, TRBD1 (5 bases). Trimming stripped 6 bases from V and 4 bases from J, with 12 bases between. The CDR3 sequence is 13 residues long. The CDR3 nucleotides read TGTGCCAGCAGCCGCGACAGTATCTATGGCTACACCTTC. Residues: CASSRDSIYGYTF.

This clonotype was recorded many times. The chain combines TRBV29-1 with TRBJ2-7; tentatively, D is TRBD1 (5 bases). The CDR3 consists of 11 residues. Trimming shortened V by 2 bases and J by 3 bases, and 5 bases separated the two germline ends. Germline values: CDR1 SQVTM, CDR2 ANQGSEA. CDR3 nucleotide sequence: TGCAGCGTTGAACAGGGCTACGAGCAGTACTTC. Amino acids: CSVEQGYEQYF.

The rearrangement uses TRBV7-7 and TRBJ2-5; possibly TRBD1 or TRBD2 for D (6 bases each). This CDR3 has 11 amino acids. Germline CDR1 reads SSHAT; CDR2 reads FNYEAQ (reference sequence). V was trimmed by 6 bases and J by 9 bases, leaving 11 bases between them. CDR3 in DNA: TGTGCCAGCAGTCTGGAGGGGGCCCAGTACTTC. As protein: CASSLEGAQYF.

This clonotype occurred many times. The gene calls are TRBV6-5 and TRBJ2-7; D not resolved. Germline V lookup: CDR1 MNHEY, CDR2 SVGAGI. With 2 bases removed from V and 2 bases from J, the gap between germline ends came to 13 bases. The CDR3 extends over 15 amino acids. CDR3 sequence: CASSYARTEPYEQYF. As DNA, the CDR3 is TGTGCCAGCAGTTACGCACGGACGGAACCCTACGAGCAGTACTTC.

This clonotype came up a few times. This sequence joins TRBV12-3 or TRBV12-4 and TRBJ2-7, with 9 bases identical to TRBD1. The length of the CDR3 is 15 residues. V dropped 2 bases and J dropped 6; count of bases not matched to a gene: 8. The CDR3: CASSLRGQGTGEQYF. The CDR3, as DNA: TGTGCCAGCAGTTTAAGAGGACAGGGGACCGGCGAGCAGTACTTC.

This rearrangement joins TRBV7-9 to TRBJ2-5, with TRBD2 identical over 8 bases. The germline gives CDR1 SEHNR, CDR2 FQNEAQ (reference sequence). The CDR3 sequence is 15 residues long. V dropped 5 bases and J dropped 7; count of bases not matched to a gene: 12. The CDR3 DNA sequence: TGTGCCAGCAGCCCCCCGGGGGGGGCGGGCACGACCCAGTACTTC. Its protein is CASSPPGGAGTTQYF.

This clonotype has a count of ten or more. J is TRBJ2-3 and V is TRBV19, with TRBD2 matching over 9 bases. Germline CDR1 is LNHDA and CDR2 is SQIVND (reference sequence). J gave up 2 bases and V 9 bases, and 9 bases lay outside the gene matches. This CDR3 comprises 15 residues. DNA for the CDR3: TGTGCCAGCCATCTAGCGGGGACTTCCACAGATACGCAGTATTTT. Translating it yields CASHLAGTSTDTQYF.

This clonotype was detected only a few times. The chain uses TRBV7-8 and TRBJ2-7, with TRBD1 matching 9 bases. This CDR3 contains 15 residues. Germline loops: CDR1 SGHVS, CDR2 FQNEAQ. V was pared by 5 bases and J by 2 bases, with 7 bases of the junction left unmatched. This CDR3 reads CASSVTGGWAYEQYF. The CDR3 bases are TGTGCCAGCAGCGTAACAGGGGGCTGGGCCTACGAGCAGTACTTC.

Only one count was recorded for this clonotype. The chain uses TRBV11-1 and TRBJ2-3; D is perhaps TRBD2 (5 bases). CDR1 SGHAT and CDR2 FQDESV come from the germline V gene (reference sequence). The V and J ends lost 5 bases and 2 bases respectively, with 8 bases between them. This CDR3 spans 13 amino acids. The CDR3 loop is CASSQRFTDTQYF. The CDR3 bases are TGTGCCAGCAGCCAGCGGTTCACAGATACGCAGTATTTT.

This clonotype was seen at least ten times. The gene calls are TRBV3-1 and TRBJ2-7; TRBD2 is a possible D gene (6 bases). The ends were cut back, 4 bases at V and 0 bases at J, with 13 bases in the middle. The CDR3 sequence is 15 residues long. Germline assignment: CDR1 LGHDT and CDR2 YNNKEL (reference sequence). The CDR3 region is CASSPASASSYEQYF. The CDR3 DNA follows: TGTGCCAGCAGCCCGGCTAGCGCAAGCTCCTACGAGCAGTACTTC.

The sample holds a few counts of this clonotype. The V and J genes are TRBV7-9 and TRBJ1-2; 9 positions agree with TRBD1. Losses at the gene ends were 4 bases for V and 13 bases for J; bases not matched to a gene: 10. This CDR3 has 13 amino acids. CDR1 and CDR2 (germline): SEHNR, FQNEAQ (reference sequence). CDR3 region: CASSYTGGARSTF. CDR3 bases: TGTGCCAGCAGCTATACAGGGGGCGCGCGGTCCACCTTC. Based on the CDR3 plus reference TRBV7-9 and TRBJ1-2, the full variable domain is DTGVSQNPRHKITKRGQNVTFRCDPISEHNRLYWYRQTLGQGPEFLTYFQNEAQLEKSRLLSDRFSAERPKGSFSTLEIQRTEQGDSAMYLCASSYTGGARSTFGSGTRLTVV.

This clonotype was seen a few times. This sequence joins TRBV12-3 or TRBV12-4 and TRBJ1-4; D possibly corresponds to TRBD1 (6 bases). V lost 6 bases and J lost 13, with 24 bases in between. The CDR3 totals 15 residues. This chain's CDR3 is CASSLRGIRIRGLFF. Written as DNA, the CDR3 is TGTGCCAGCAGCCTTAGGGGGATAAGGATCAGAGGACTGTTTTTT.

Many counts were recorded for this clonotype. The chain links TRBV6-1 to TRBJ2-5; weak D call: TRBD2 (5 bases). In germline, CDR1 is MNHNS, CDR2 SASEGT. The CDR3 contains 16 residues. Trimming took off 6 bases at V and 2 bases at J, with 19 bases between the two ends. As DNA, the CDR3 is TGTGCCAGCAGCGACCGGGCACGGGGAAGGCAAGAGACCCAGTACTTC. This sequence encodes CASSDRARGRQETQYF.

A word on this clonotype: This may be a read error, as it is one base from a much larger clone. The chain carries TRBV2 and TRBJ1-5; no clear D. Germline assignment: CDR1 SNHLY and CDR2 FYNNEI. The CDR3 runs to 14 residues. V was cut by 11 bases and J by 1 base, with 15 bases left in between. In DNA, the CDR3 is TGTGCCGACCAGGCGGCGGGAAGCAATCAGCCCCAGCATTTT. Its protein is CADQAAGSNQPQHF.